Shown below are 10 T cell receptor beta chains from a single sample sequenced in a study of regulatory T cells in long-lasting Graves disease. Time point defined: persistent/refractory GD, antithyroid drugs over 5 years with positive TRAb. The TCR library was made from RNA that had been extracted from PBMCs in TRIzol. Library construction for TCR beta used iRepertoire HTBI primers and Arm-PCR of CDR3 regions. TCRdb redid the calling of the multiplex PCR reads with MiXCR, one entry per CDR3 protein. Of around 460,000 distinct CDR3 sequences listed, less than 25% are singletons. Source: peripheral blood mononuclear cells (PBMCs), taken when the disease was refractory, from a patient treated with antithyroid drugs. Every receptor here comes from a female donor with Graves disease.

At least ten counts were recorded for this clonotype. The CDR3 protein is CASTGGTGLEQYF. The CDR3 DNA is TGTGCCAGCACCGGAGGGACAGGGCTCGAGCAGTACTTC. The genes are TRBV28 and TRBJ2-7; 9 nucleotides align to TRBD1. After removal of 7 bases from V and 6 bases from J, the junction contained 7 bases not matched to a gene. The CDR3 runs 13 residues. Germline V gene sequence: CDR1 MDHEN, CDR2 SYDVKM.

This clonotype was observed many times. This sequence joins TRBV12-3 or TRBV12-4 and TRBJ2-5; D gene uncertain. This CDR3 is built from 13 residues. V was pared by 3 bases and J by 3 bases, with 8 bases between. The CDR3 loop is CASSFYGEETQYF. CDR3 bases: TGTGCCAGCAGTTTTTACGGCGAAGAGACCCAGTACTTC.

This clonotype has ten or more counts. The chain couples TRBV28 to TRBJ1-1; 7 bases fit TRBD1. Per the germline V gene, CDR1 is MDHEN and CDR2 is SYDVKM. V was clipped by 5 bases and J by 0 bases; unmatched bases: 9. The CDR3 covers 16 residues. The CDR3 here is CASSPWAGGMNTEAFF. The CDR3 DNA follows: TGTGCCAGCAGTCCTTGGGCAGGGGGGATGAACACTGAAGCTTTCTTT.

In the case of this clonotype: This may arise from a read error, as a much more abundant clone is one base away. The chain carries TRBV7-2 and TRBJ1-2; no reliable D call. Germline values: CDR1 SGHTA, CDR2 FQGNSA. The CDR3 totals 13 residues. The CDR3 nucleotides read TGTGCCGGCAGCTTGGAGGGAGTTGGCGGCTACACCTTC. This gives the protein CAGSLEGVGGYTF.

There are many counts of this clonotype. One end of the junction does not line up with germline, which may come from a read error. The V call is TRBV20-1, the J call TRBJ1-4, with 7 bases matching TRBD1. The CDR3 has 15 amino acids. Germline V CDR1 and CDR2: DFQATT, SNEGSKA (reference sequence). Here the CDR3 reads CSARDDRATNEKLFF. In DNA form, the CDR3 reads TGCAGTGCCAGAGACGACAGGGCAACTAATGAAAAACTGTTTTTT.

This clonotype was found a few times. This rearrangement joins TRBV20-1 to TRBJ2-5, with D tentatively TRBD2 (7 bases). Looked up from germline, CDR1 is DFQATT and CDR2 is SNEGSKA (reference sequence). This CDR3 comprises 12 residues. With 3 bases removed from V and 4 bases from J, the gap between germline ends came to 9 bases. The CDR3 region is CSARAGAETQYF. The DNA of the CDR3 is TGCAGTGCTAGGGCGGGGGCAGAGACCCAGTACTTC.

This clonotype was detected ten times or more. The chain is built from TRBV13 and TRBJ2-4, with no clear D. Trimming removed 1 base at V and 14 bases at J, with 12 bases between. Germline CDR1 is PRHDT and CDR2 is FYEKMQ (reference sequence). This CDR3 contains 12 residues. The CDR3 is CASSLALGWKYF. CDR3 DNA sequence: TGTGCCAGCAGCTTAGCTTTAGGGTGGAAGTACTTC.

The chain carries TRBV20-1 and TRBJ2-7; 12 nucleotides line up with TRBD1. This CDR3 is built from 18 residues. Germline V lookup: CDR1 DFQATT, CDR2 SNEGSKA (reference sequence). V was clipped by 3 bases and J by 7 bases; unmatched bases: 19. CDR3 in amino acids: CSASARDRGRWDKGEQYF. The CDR3, as DNA: TGCAGTGCTAGTGCCCGGGACAGGGGGCGCTGGGATAAGGGGGAGCAGTACTTC.

This clonotype appeared a few times. The V call is TRBV30, the J call TRBJ1-1; D is ambiguous. This CDR3 is 14 amino acids long. Germline V gene lookup returns CDR1 GTSNPN and CDR2 SVGIG (reference sequence). The V gene lost 4 bases and the J gene lost 2 bases, with 14 bases spanning the gap. The CDR3 sequence is CAWTSPGANTEAFF. CDR3 nucleotide sequence: TGTGCCTGGACCTCTCCAGGTGCAAACACTGAAGCTTTCTTT.

The sample holds many counts of this clonotype. This chain links TRBV12-3 or TRBV12-4 with TRBJ2-7, with D unclear. The V end lost 0 bases, the J end lost 5 bases, and 2 bases lay between the germline ends. The CDR3 runs 11 residues. The CDR3 loop is CASSLANEQYF. Written as DNA, the CDR3 is TGTGCCAGCAGTTTAGCGAACGAGCAGTACTTC.